These 26 T cell receptor beta chains originate from one sample sequenced in a study of blood T cell repertoires in COVID-19. TCRdb keeps only in-frame clones here, not all; method: immunoSEQ multiplex PCR. The data hold roughly 250,000 clones, with around 90% observed a single time. Sequencing was carried out using peripheral blood. These receptors all come from a man aged 60 to 75 who had recovered from COVID-19.

The rearrangement links TRBV9 to TRBJ2-6, with a tentative D call TRBD2 (6 bases). The CDR3 runs 16 residues. The germline V gene encodes CDR1 SGDLS and CDR2 YYNGEE. V was trimmed by 0 bases and J by 0 bases, leaving 7 bases between them. CDR3 residues: CASSVDGSSGANVLTF. In nucleotides, the CDR3 is TGTGCCAGCAGCGTAGACGGGAGCTCTGGGGCCAACGTCCTGACTTTC.

This chain uses TRBV27 with TRBJ2-1, with D possibly matching TRBD2 (6 bases). Trimming left V 3 bases short and J 0 bases short, with 15 bases between. The V gene's germline CDR1 is MNHEY and CDR2 SMNVEV (reference sequence). The CDR3 consists of 17 residues. The CDR3 protein is CASSFFLSGYSYNEQFF. The DNA of the CDR3 is TGTGCCAGCAGTTTTTTCCTCAGCGGGTACTCCTACAATGAGCAGTTCTTC.

This sequence joins TRBV20-1 and TRBJ1-2; D remains ambiguous. The V and J ends lost 3 bases and 3 bases respectively, with 14 bases between them. The germline CDR1 and CDR2 sequences are DFQATT and SNEGSKA (reference sequence). The length of the CDR3 is 14 residues. CDR3 loop: CSASQLGAHYGYTF. For the CDR3, the DNA is TGCAGTGCTAGTCAATTGGGCGCTCACTATGGCTACACCTTC.

CDR3 DNA: TGCAGCGTAAATGAGGGACAGAAAGAGACCCAGTACTTC. The encoded protein is CSVNEGQKETQYF. The chain recombines TRBV29-1 with TRBJ2-5, with TRBD1 matching 7 bases. The trim removed 6 bases at V and 3 bases at J, leaving 7 bases unmatched. The CDR3 has 13 residues. Germline loops: CDR1 SQVTM, CDR2 ANQGSEA.

This clone has more than one count but fewer than ten. The rearrangement links TRBV19 to TRBJ1-2, with D unclear. This CDR3 region has 14 residues. V was shortened by 4 bases and J by 0 bases, with 9 bases between the two germline ends. CDR1 and CDR2 from the germline V gene are LNHDA and SQIVND (reference sequence). The CDR3 DNA is TGTGCCAGTAGTAGGAGGCGCTCTAACTATGGCTACACCTTC. Encoded protein: CASSRRRSNYGYTF.

This sequence joins TRBV11-3 and TRBJ2-1, with D maybe TRBD1 (5 bases). The ends were cut back, 5 bases at V and 3 bases at J, with 14 bases in the middle. The length of the CDR3 is 15 residues. Germline CDR1 reads SGHNT; CDR2 reads YENEEA. The CDR3 spells CASSPGADYYNEQFF. CDR3 DNA sequence: TGTGCCAGCAGCCCTGGGGCGGATTACTACAATGAGCAGTTCTTC. Supplemented by reference TRBV11-3 and TRBJ2-1, the full variable domain reads EAGVVQSPRYKIIEKKQPVAFWCNPISGHNTLYWYLQNLGQGPELLIRYENEEAVDDSQLPKDRFSAERLKGVDSTLKIQPAELGDSAVYLCASSPGADYYNEQFFGPGTRLTVL.

V and J are TRBV6-5 and TRBJ2-2; D is unclear. The germline V and J ends were trimmed by 4 bases and 2 bases, with 8 bases remaining between them. The CDR3 sequence is 14 residues long. Germline V gene lookup returns CDR1 MNHEY and CDR2 SVGAGI. The CDR3 is CASSWSRNTGELFF. The CDR3 bases are TGTGCCAGCAGTTGGAGTAGAAACACCGGGGAGCTGTTTTTT.

V gene TRBV12-3 or TRBV12-4 combines with J gene TRBJ2-3; 7 bases are shared with TRBD2. V gave up 7 bases and J gave up 5 bases; unmatched junction bases: 3. The CDR3 length is 12 residues. This chain's CDR3 is CASTLAVDTQYF. Written as DNA, the CDR3 is TGTGCCAGCACCCTAGCGGTAGATACGCAGTATTTT.

To note about this clone: An end of the junction differs from the germline gene, which may be a read error. The chain carries TRBV5-1 and TRBJ2-5, with 11 nucleotides matching TRBD2. The length of the CDR3 is 16 residues. Germline values: CDR1 SGHRS, CDR2 YFSETQ. The DNA of the CDR3 is TGCGCCAGCAGATTGGGACTAGCGGTTTTGGGGGAGACCCAGTACTTC. It yields the protein CASRLGLAVLGETQYF.

This clone was seen ten or more times. This chain uses TRBV5-6 with TRBJ2-1, with 9 bases fitting TRBD1. J lost 5 bases, V lost 2 bases, and 11 bases had no gene match. The CDR3 runs to 17 residues. Germline values: CDR1 SGHDT, CDR2 YYEEEE. CDR3 coding DNA: TGTGCCAGCAGCTTTAGACTGGGGACAGGGTCTCACAATGAGCAGTTCTTC. It is translated as CASSFRLGTGSHNEQFF.

This chain uses TRBV28 with TRBJ1-1, with D unresolved. This CDR3 has 15 residues. V shed 1 base and J shed 0 bases, with 9 bases lying between them. Germline CDR1 reads MDHEN; CDR2 reads SYDVKM. The CDR3 coding sequence is TGTGCCAGCAGTTTATATCGGGGAATGAACACTGAAGCTTTCTTT. It encodes CASSLYRGMNTEAFF.

The chain combines TRBV12-3 or TRBV12-4 with TRBJ1-1; no clear D gene. There are 13 residues in the CDR3. V lost 6 bases and J lost 1, with 9 bases in between. CDR3: CASRPPGNTEAFF. The CDR3 nucleotides are TGTGCCAGCAGGCCCCCAGGGAACACTGAAGCTTTCTTT.

J is TRBJ2-1 and V is TRBV28, with 8 positions matching TRBD2. The junction had 12 bases not matched to a gene; V was cut back by 5 bases and J by 6 bases. Germline CDR1 and CDR2: MDHEN and SYDVKM. The CDR3 has 16 amino acids. CDR3: CASSLGLAGGRNEQFF. The CDR3 nucleotides are TGTGCCAGCAGTCTGGGCCTCGCGGGGGGCCGCAATGAGCAGTTCTTC.

V gene TRBV30 combines with J gene TRBJ1-2; 7 bases are a match to TRBD1. The CDR3 length is 13 residues. J lost 7 bases, V lost 3 bases, and 8 bases had no gene match. Germline V gene sequence: CDR1 GTSNPN, CDR2 SVGIG (reference sequence). CDR3 nucleotides: TGTGCCTGGAGCAGCTCAGGGGGAAGTGGCTACACCTTC. It yields the protein CAWSSSGGSGYTF.

The chain employs TRBV11-2 and TRBJ2-3; TRBD2 aligns across 8 bases. V shed 4 bases, J shed 2 bases, and the junction held 8 bases outside the gene matches. Germline loops: CDR1 SGHAT, CDR2 FQNNGV. This CDR3 is 16 amino acids long. CDR3 nucleotides: TGTGCCAGCAGCTCCGGGACTAGTAGGGTCACAGATACGCAGTATTTT. It encodes CASSSGTSRVTDTQYF.

The chain employs TRBV18 and TRBJ1-2; 7 bases are shared with TRBD1. Unmatched junction bases numbered 7, after V lost 2 bases and J lost 4 bases. The germline V gene encodes CDR1 KGHSH and CDR2 LQKENI. This CDR3 has 15 amino acids. CDR3 sequence: CASSPDRTGSYGYTF. In nucleotides, the CDR3 is TGTGCCAGCTCACCAGATCGGACAGGAAGCTATGGCTACACCTTC.

The chain uses TRBV5-1 and TRBJ2-1, with D maybe TRBD1 (5 bases). The germline V gene has CDR1 SGHRS and CDR2 YFSETQ. The V gene lost 4 bases and the J gene lost 6 bases, with 14 bases spanning the gap. The CDR3 runs 14 residues. As DNA, the CDR3 is TGCGCCAGCAGCCTAGGGGATTTGGGCAATGAGCAGTTCTTC. This translates into CASSLGDLGNEQFF.

This chain joins TRBV4-1 and TRBJ1-5; TRBD1 aligns across 8 bases. This CDR3 is 18 amino acids long. Germline V lookup: CDR1 MGHRA, CDR2 YSYEKL. Losses at the gene ends were 2 bases for V and 0 bases for J; bases not matched to a gene: 9. CDR3: CASSQFRGPRYSNQPQHF. The DNA of the CDR3 is TGCGCCAGCAGCCAATTCAGGGGGCCACGATATAGCAATCAGCCCCAGCATTTT.

The chain has TRBV20-1 and TRBJ1-1; TRBD1 aligns across 7 bases. The V segment lost 5 bases and the J segment 0 bases; nucleotides outside the gene matches: 3. The CDR3 runs 13 residues. Germline V gene data show CDR1 as DFQATT and CDR2 as SNEGSKA (reference sequence). CDR3 nucleotide sequence: TGCAGTGCTGGTGGACAGGTGAACACTGAAGCTTTCTTT. Translation gives CSAGGQVNTEAFF.

This clone was seen once. The chain links TRBV27 to TRBJ2-5; D possibly corresponds to TRBD2 (5 bases). Trimming left V 4 bases short and J 1 base short, with 13 bases between. From germline, CDR1 is MNHEY and CDR2 SMNVEV (reference sequence). The CDR3 spans 15 residues. In nucleotides, the CDR3 is TGTGCCAGCAGTTCCCCGGACGGGGTCCAAGAGACCCAGTACTTC. This translates into CASSSPDGVQETQYF.

A few counts support this clone. This same CDR3 is encoded by further DNA sequences in the sample. V and J are TRBV6-2 or TRBV6-3 and TRBJ2-5; D may be TRBD2 (6 bases). The germline V gene has CDR1 MNHEY and CDR2 SVGEGT. Trimming cost V 0 bases and J 5 bases, with 10 bases left between them. There are 14 residues in the CDR3. The CDR3 coding sequence is TGTGCCAGCAGTTACTCGAGACTAGGGGAGACCCAGTACTTC. It encodes CASSYSRLGETQYF.

This clone was observed a few times. The V gene is TRBV19, the J gene TRBJ1-1, with TRBD1 matching over 7 bases. The junction had 17 bases not matched to a gene; V was cut back by 10 bases and J by 9 bases. CDR3 length equals 14 residues. The germline V gene encodes CDR1 LNHDA and CDR2 SQIVND (reference sequence). CDR3 residues: CATTRQVQGRKAFF. CDR3 nucleotides: TGTGCCACCACGCGGCAAGTACAGGGGAGGAAAGCTTTCTTT.

The chain couples TRBV5-8 to TRBJ2-5; D call uncertain. CDR3 length: 16 amino acids. Trimming took 0 bases from V and 5 from J, leaving 17 bases between them. CDR1 and CDR2 (germline): SGHTS, YDEGEE. In nucleotides, the CDR3 is TGTGCCAGCAGCTTGGGTGGCACCACCTCGCGGGAGACCCAGTACTTC. Its protein product is CASSLGGTTSRETQYF.

V gene TRBV5-5 combines with J gene TRBJ2-7; 10 bases fit TRBD2. This CDR3 contains 14 residues. Germline-derived CDR1 and CDR2 are SGHKS and YYEKEE (reference sequence). V lost 4 bases to trimming and J lost 3 bases; unmatched junction nucleotides: 4. The CDR3 here is CASSGGLANYEQYF. The CDR3 DNA sequence: TGTGCCAGCAGCGGGGGACTAGCGAACTACGAGCAGTACTTC.

Remarks on this clone: The sample contains more than one DNA sequence encoding this CDR3. The chain has TRBV3-1 (or the pseudogene TRBV3-2) and TRBJ2-1, with TRBD2 matching over 9 bases. The V segment lost 3 bases and the J segment 3 bases; nucleotides outside the gene matches: 3. In germline, CDR1 is LGHDT, CDR2 YNNKEL (reference sequence). This CDR3 region has 15 residues. The CDR3 sequence is CASSQTSGGYNEQFF. CDR3 in DNA: TGTGCCAGCAGCCAGACTAGCGGAGGCTACAATGAGCAGTTCTTC.

V usage is TRBV2 and J usage is TRBJ2-3; TRBD2 matches at 13 bases. The germline CDR1 and CDR2 sequences are SNHLY and FYNNEI. V lost 4 bases and J lost 6; bases outside the gene matches: 7. The CDR3 totals 16 residues. This CDR3 is CASSGFTSGGEDTQYF. The CDR3 DNA reads as TGTGCCAGCAGTGGATTTACTAGCGGGGGGGAGGATACGCAGTATTTT.